The present T cell receptor (beta chain) was sequenced within a study of blood T cell repertoires in COVID-19. Repertoires were generated with immunoSEQ multiplex PCR, while TCRdb's copy carries only in-frame clones and drops some. The sample lists around 80,000 clones; about 88% were seen once. The CDR3 is made up of 12 amino acids. The germline V gene encodes CDR1 MNHEY and CDR2 SVGAGI. V lost 11 bases and J lost 4, with 13 bases in between. Source material: peripheral blood. The V and J genes are TRBV6-5 and TRBJ2-3; D is undetermined. This clonotype originated in a man of 80 years or more with active or convalescent COVID-19. The CDR3 coding sequence is TGTGCCGGCAACACCCTTCCAGATACGCAGTATTTT. Amino acids: CAGNTLPDTQYF.